The 6 T cell receptor beta chains presented below share a single source sample, sequenced in a study of blood T cell repertoires in COVID-19. Clones were read by immunoSEQ multiplex PCR, and TCRdb kept only the in-frame ones, dropping some. The data contain approximately 230,000 clones, around 88% of them singletons. Sequencing was carried out using peripheral blood. The receptor source for this set is a man older than 75 with acute or convalescent COVID-19.

This clone was found once. This chain links TRBV3-1 (or the pseudogene TRBV3-2) with TRBJ1-2; D gene uncertain. CDR3 length: 15 amino acids. The V gene's germline CDR1 is LGHDT and CDR2 YNNKEL (reference sequence). V dropped 4 bases and J dropped 0 bases, with 12 bases sitting between them. The CDR3 sequence: CASSPTIGANYGYTF. Written as DNA, the CDR3 is TGTGCCAGCAGCCCCACTATTGGAGCTAACTATGGCTACACCTTC.

This chain uses TRBV7-2 with TRBJ1-1, with TRBD1 matching over 7 bases. V dropped 0 bases and J dropped 7; count of bases not matched to a gene: 5. The CDR3 covers 14 residues. Germline V gene data show CDR1 as SGHTA and CDR2 as FQGNSA. CDR3 nucleotide sequence: TGTGCCAGCAGCTTAGCGAGGGACAGTTATGAAGCTTTCTTT. Its translation is CASSLARDSYEAFF.

The gene calls are TRBV10-3 and TRBJ1-3, with D possibly matching TRBD1 (6 bases). The CDR3 covers 14 residues. With 4 bases removed from V and 2 bases from J, the gap between germline ends came to 9 bases. The germline CDR1 and CDR2 sequences are ENHRY and SYGVKD. Here the CDR3 reads CAISGNRAGNTIYF. DNA of the CDR3: TGTGCCATCAGTGGAAACAGGGCTGGAAACACCATATATTTT.

The rearrangement uses TRBV28 and TRBJ2-7; perhaps TRBD2 as D (5 bases). Germline values: CDR1 MDHEN, CDR2 SYDVKM. The CDR3 is 13 residues long. Trimming removed 7 bases from V and 3 bases from J, with 13 bases in between. The CDR3: CASTGVPLYEQYF. DNA of the CDR3: TGTGCCAGCACCGGGGTTCCCCTCTACGAGCAGTACTTC.

CDR3: CASSLDRDNYGYTF. CDR3 bases: TGTGCCAGCAGCTTGGACAGGGACAACTATGGCTACACCTTC. The chain has TRBV6-5 and TRBJ1-2; 8 nucleotides align to TRBD1. This CDR3 is built from 14 residues. Germline V gives CDR1 MNHEY, CDR2 SVGAGI. Trimming at V came to 6 bases and at J to 2 bases, leaving 5 bases not matched to a gene.

The CDR3 DNA is TGTGCCAGCATCAAGGGCAGAAAGCAACCCCAACTAGCCAAAAACATTCAGTACTTC. It translates to CASIKGRKQPQLAKNIQYF. The genes are TRBV21-1 and TRBJ2-4; the table's D call, TRBD1, was not checked against the DNA. TRBV21-1 is flagged as a pseudogene. The CDR3 is made up of 19 amino acids.